These 8 T cell receptor beta chains came from one sample sequenced in a study of blood T cell repertoires in COVID-19. The assay was immunoSEQ multiplex PCR, and TCRdb's table has in-frame clones only and misses some. The sample holds some 250,000 clones, 85% to 90% seen once. Sequences were obtained from PBMCs or T cells enriched from blood (not recorded which). Receptors originate from a woman aged 25-40 years with acute COVID-19.

This chain joins TRBV19 and TRBJ1-1; TRBD1 is a possible D gene (6 bases). This CDR3 region has 14 residues. V was cut by 7 bases and J by 0 bases, with 12 bases left in between. Germline-derived CDR1 and CDR2 are LNHDA and SQIVND (reference sequence). CDR3 sequence: CASNRDTLNTEAFF. CDR3 nucleotides: TGTGCCAGTAACCGGGACACTCTGAACACTGAAGCTTTCTTT.

The chain has TRBV7-8 and TRBJ1-4; D remains ambiguous. In germline, CDR1 is SGHVS, CDR2 FQNEAQ. Trimming removed 1 base at V and 3 bases at J, with 12 bases between. The CDR3 runs to 16 residues. The DNA for the CDR3 is TGTGCCAGCAGCTTAGGATCACTACTGGCTAATGAAAAACTGTTTTTT. Translation: CASSLGSLLANEKLFF.

This chain connects TRBV5-4 to TRBJ2-3; D ambiguous. This CDR3 spans 14 amino acids. Germline assignment: CDR1 SGHNT and CDR2 YYREEE (reference sequence). V lost 4 bases and J 6 bases, leaving 15 bases between the germline ends. CDR3 loop: CASSPIESTDTQYF. CDR3 coding DNA: TGTGCCAGCAGCCCCATCGAGAGTACGGATACGCAGTATTTT.

This clone showed up just once. The CDR3: CASSQDDRVTYEQYF. CDR3 nucleotides: TGCGCCAGCAGCCAAGATGACAGGGTAACCTACGAGCAGTACTTC. The rearrangement joins TRBV4-1 to TRBJ2-7; TRBD1 matches 7 bases. The V gene end was trimmed by 0 bases and the J gene end by 2 bases; junction bases not matched to a gene: 4. CDR3 length equals 15 residues. Per germline, CDR1 MGHRA and CDR2 YSYEKL.

This clone was recorded a few times. This CDR3 reads CASNDREWGNQPQHF. In nucleotides, the CDR3 is TGTGCCAGCAACGACAGGGAATGGGGCAATCAGCCCCAGCATTTT. The gene calls are TRBV28 and TRBJ1-5, with 7 nucleotides matching TRBD1. Germline CDR1 MDHEN, CDR2 SYDVKM. The CDR3 runs to 15 residues. V lost 7 bases to trimming and J lost 2 bases; unmatched junction nucleotides: 8.

The chain has TRBV4-1 and TRBJ1-4, with a tentative D call TRBD1 (5 bases). Trimming took 2 bases from V and 4 from J, leaving 14 bases between them. The germline gives CDR1 MGHRA, CDR2 YSYEKL. The CDR3 length is 16 residues. CDR3 amino acids: CASSQNRQGLNEKLFF. The CDR3 DNA follows: TGCGCCAGCAGCCAAAATCGGCAGGGTCTTAATGAAAAACTGTTTTTT.

The chain links TRBV7-2 to TRBJ1-2; 8 bases align to TRBD1. The germline V gene encodes CDR1 SGHTA and CDR2 FQGNSA. The CDR3 loop spans 14 amino acids. V lost 3 bases and J lost 8; bases outside the gene matches: 8. In DNA form, the CDR3 reads TGTGCCAGCAGCTTCGACAGGGGAGTGTACGGCTACACCTTC. Amino acid sequence: CASSFDRGVYGYTF.

This clone has just one count. The chain recombines TRBV24-1 with TRBJ1-2; D not certain. The length of the CDR3 is 14 residues. Germline V gene data show CDR1 as KGHDR and CDR2 as SFDVKD. The V end was cut by 0 bases, the J end by 1 base, with 5 bases between. In DNA, the CDR3 is TGTGCCACCAGTGATTTGTCAGTTAACTATGGCTACACCTTC. Residues: CATSDLSVNYGYTF.